The sequence of this T cell receptor beta chain was determined in a study of technical replicates of blood from several donors. Using immunoSEQ multiplex PCR, the repertoire was profiled, and TCRdb retains in-frame clones only, with some absent. The table has about 15,000 clones, roughly 80% seen once; the top ten hold about 12%. The source material was PBMCs. This TCR was sampled from a human donor in good health.

The CDR3 sequence: CASSLEFSGNTIYF. The CDR3 coding sequence is TGTGCCAGCAGCCTCGAGTTTTCTGGAAACACCATATATTTT. The chain links TRBV27 to TRBJ1-3; D gene ambiguous. Trimming stripped 6 bases from V and 1 base from J, with 10 bases between. There are 14 residues in the CDR3. The germline V gene encodes CDR1 MNHEY and CDR2 SMNVEV (reference sequence).